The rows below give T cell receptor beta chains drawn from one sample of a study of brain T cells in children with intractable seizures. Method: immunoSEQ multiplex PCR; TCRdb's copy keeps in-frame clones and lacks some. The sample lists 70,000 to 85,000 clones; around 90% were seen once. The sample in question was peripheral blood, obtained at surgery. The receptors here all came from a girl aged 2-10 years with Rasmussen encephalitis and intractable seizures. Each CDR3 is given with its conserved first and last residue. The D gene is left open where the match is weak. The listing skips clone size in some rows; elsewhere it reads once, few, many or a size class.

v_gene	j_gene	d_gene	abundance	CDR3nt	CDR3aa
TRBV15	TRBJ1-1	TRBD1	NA	TGTGCCACCAGCGGATATCGGACAGGGAACACTGAAGCTTTCTTT	CATSGYRTGNTEAFF
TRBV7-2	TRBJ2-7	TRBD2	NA	TGTGCCAGCAGCCGCTCGGGACTAGGGAGCTACGAGCAGTACTTC	CASSRSGLGSYEQYF
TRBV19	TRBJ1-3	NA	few	TGTGCCAGTAGTATATACGGCCGGGGCAGCCTCTCTGGAAACACCATATATTTT	CASSIYGRGSLSGNTIYF
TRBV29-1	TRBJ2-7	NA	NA	TGCAGCGTTGGGGCCAGGGCCCCGACCTACGAGCAGTACTTC	CSVGARAPTYEQYF
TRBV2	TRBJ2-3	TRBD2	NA	TGTGCCAGCAGTGAGGCTAGCGGAAGCACAGATACGCAGTATTTT	CASSEASGSTDTQYF
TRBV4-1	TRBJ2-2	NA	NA	TGCGCCAGCAGCCCGGGAGAGGGGAAGGACACCGGGGAGCTGTTTTTT	CASSPGEGKDTGELFF
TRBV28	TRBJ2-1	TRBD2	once	TGTGCCAGCAGTTTATGGCTAGCGGGAGGGCTCAATGAGCAGTTCTTC	CASSLWLAGGLNEQFF
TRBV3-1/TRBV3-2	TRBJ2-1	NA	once	TGTGCCAGCAGCCAATTCGTCGCTACTAGCTCCTACAATGAGCAGTTCTTC	CASSQFVATSSYNEQFF
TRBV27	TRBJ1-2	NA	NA	TGTGCCAGCAGTCGCCCCCCGGATGGCTACACCTTC	CASSRPPDGYTF
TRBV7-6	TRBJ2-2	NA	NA	TGTGCCAGCAGCCCACGACAGGTGAAACTGACCGTGAACACCGGGGAGCTGTTTTTT	CASSPRQVKLTVNTGELFF
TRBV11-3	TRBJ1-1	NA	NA	TGTGCCAGCAGCCCATCATCGAAAGGGGGGTGGACTGAAGCTTTCTTT	CASSPSSKGGWTEAFF
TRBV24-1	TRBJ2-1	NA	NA	TGTGCCACCAGCGGACTGTTCGAGCAGTTCTTC	CATSGLFEQFF
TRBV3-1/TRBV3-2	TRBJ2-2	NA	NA	TGTGCCAGCAGCTCGACAGGGAGGGACGGGGAGCTGTTTTTT	CASSSTGRDGELFF
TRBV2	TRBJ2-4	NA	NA	TGTGCCACCGAACCCACCCTGAAAAACATTCAGTACTTC	CATEPTLKNIQYF
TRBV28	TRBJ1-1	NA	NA	TGTGCCAGCAGTTTCGCGGTCAGCACTGAAGCTTTCTTT	CASSFAVSTEAFF
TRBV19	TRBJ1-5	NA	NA	TGTGCCAGTAGTATAACCCGCCCCTTCAGGGTGGGGGATACATATAGCAATCAGCCCCAGCATTTT	CASSITRPFRVGDTYSNQPQHF
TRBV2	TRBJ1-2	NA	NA	TGTGCCAGCAGCGACGGGCCCCTCAGTATTTTATATGGCTACACCTTC	CASSDGPLSILYGYTF
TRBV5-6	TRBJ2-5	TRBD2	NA	TGTGCCAGCAGCCTCTCGAAACTAGCGCAAGAGACCCAGTACTTC	CASSLSKLAQETQYF
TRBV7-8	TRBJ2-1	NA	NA	TGTGCCAGCCGTAGGGGGGTTTGGGATGAGCAGTTCTTC	CASRRGVWDEQFF
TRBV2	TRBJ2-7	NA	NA	TGTGCCAGCAAGGCTTCGATCCTCGCTTACGAGCAGTACTTC	CASKASILAYEQYF
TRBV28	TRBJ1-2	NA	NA	TGTGCCAGCGGCACCACCGGTCGAGGAGGCTACACCTTC	CASGTTGRGGYTF
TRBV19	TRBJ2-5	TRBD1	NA	TGTGCCAGTAGTATTGTGACAGGGGGACAGACCCAGTACTTC	CASSIVTGGQTQYF